Below are 4 T cell receptor beta chains sequenced from a single sample in a study of blood T cell repertoires in COVID-19. The table came from immunoSEQ multiplex PCR; TCRdb's copy has only in-frame clones and leaves some out. The data show tens of thousands of clones, 75% to 85% seen once. The material sequenced was peripheral blood. These receptors came from a woman aged 80 or over with acute or convalescent COVID-19.

The rearrangement uses TRBV3-1 (or the pseudogene TRBV3-2) and TRBJ1-2, with D possibly matching TRBD1 (5 bases). This CDR3 is 15 amino acids long. V was cut by 5 bases and J by 4 bases, with 17 bases left in between. Germline CDR1 reads LGHDT; CDR2 reads YNNKEL (reference sequence). The CDR3 DNA reads as TGTGCCAGCAGCAACACGGGGACGCGGGGCTATGGCTACACCTTC. Its translation: CASSNTGTRGYGYTF.

V usage is TRBV7-8 and J usage is TRBJ2-1, with TRBD2 matching 9 bases. CDR1 and CDR2 (germline): SGHVS, FQNEAQ. This CDR3 region has 15 residues. The J segment lost 6 bases and the V segment lost 2 bases, leaving 5 bases of the junction unmatched. The DNA of the CDR3 is TGTGCCAGCAGCTTACATCTAGCGGGGTCCAATGAGCAGTTCTTC. This encodes CASSLHLAGSNEQFF.

This chain links TRBV7-6 with TRBJ2-1, with D possibly being TRBD1 (5 bases). V shed 3 bases and J shed 2 bases, with 11 bases lying between them. CDR3 length: 15 amino acids. Germline loops: CDR1 SGHVS, CDR2 FNYEAQ. The CDR3 reads CASSFLDTPYNEQFF. CDR3 DNA: TGTGCCAGCAGCTTCTTGGACACACCCTACAATGAGCAGTTCTTC.

The V and J genes are TRBV11-1 and TRBJ2-3; 9 bases map to TRBD1. V trimming: 5 bases; J trimming: 2 bases; junction bases outside the gene matches: 5. Per germline, CDR1 SGHAT and CDR2 FQDESV (reference sequence). The length of the CDR3 is 15 residues. The CDR3 reads CASSPDRGDTDTQYF. In DNA form, the CDR3 reads TGTGCCAGCAGCCCCGACAGGGGGGACACAGATACGCAGTATTTT. The whole variable domain, remainder taken from reference TRBV11-1 and TRBJ2-3, is EAEVAQSPRYKITEKSQAVAFWCDPISGHATLYWYRQILGQGPELLVQFQDESVVDDSQLPKDRFSAERLKGVDSTLKIQPAELGDSAMYLCASSPDRGDTDTQYFGPGTRLTVL.